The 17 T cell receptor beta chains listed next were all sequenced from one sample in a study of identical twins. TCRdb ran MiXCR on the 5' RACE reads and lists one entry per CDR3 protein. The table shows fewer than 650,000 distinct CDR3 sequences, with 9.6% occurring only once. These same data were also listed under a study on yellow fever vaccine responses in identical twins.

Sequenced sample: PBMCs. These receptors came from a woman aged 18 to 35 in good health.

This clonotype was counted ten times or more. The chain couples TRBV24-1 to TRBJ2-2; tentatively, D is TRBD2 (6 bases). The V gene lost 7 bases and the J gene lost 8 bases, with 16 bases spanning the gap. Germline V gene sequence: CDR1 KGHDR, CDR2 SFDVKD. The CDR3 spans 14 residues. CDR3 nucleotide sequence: TGTGCCACCAGCGTTCTGCCGGGAGTGGGGGAGCTGTTTTTT. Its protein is CATSVLPGVGELFF.

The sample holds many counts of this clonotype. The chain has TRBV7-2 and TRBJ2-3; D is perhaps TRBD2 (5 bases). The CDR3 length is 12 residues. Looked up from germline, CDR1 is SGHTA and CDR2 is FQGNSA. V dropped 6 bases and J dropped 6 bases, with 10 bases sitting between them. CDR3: CASSPSGDTQYF. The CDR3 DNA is TGTGCCAGCAGTCCCTCGGGGGATACGCAGTATTTT.

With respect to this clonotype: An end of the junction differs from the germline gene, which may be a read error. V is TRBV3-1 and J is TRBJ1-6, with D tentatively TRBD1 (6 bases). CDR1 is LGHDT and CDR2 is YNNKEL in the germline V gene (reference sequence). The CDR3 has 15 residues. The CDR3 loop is CASSQAAGADSPPHF. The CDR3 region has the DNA TGTGCCAGCAGCCAAGCGGCAGGGGCGGATTCACCCCCCCACTTT.

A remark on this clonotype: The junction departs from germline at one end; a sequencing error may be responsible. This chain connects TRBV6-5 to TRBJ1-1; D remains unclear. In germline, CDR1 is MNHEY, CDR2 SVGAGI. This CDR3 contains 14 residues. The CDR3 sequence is CASSYGDKNPEAFF. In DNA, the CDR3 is TGTGCCAGCAGTTACGGAGACAAGAACCCTGAAGCTTTCTTT.

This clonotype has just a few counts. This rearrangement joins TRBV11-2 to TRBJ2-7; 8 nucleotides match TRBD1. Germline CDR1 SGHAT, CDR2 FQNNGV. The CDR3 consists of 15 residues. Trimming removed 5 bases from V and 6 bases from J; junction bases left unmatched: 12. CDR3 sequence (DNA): TGTGCCAGCAGCCCCCCGGACAGGGATCTCTCCGAGCAGTACTTC. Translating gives CASSPPDRDLSEQYF.

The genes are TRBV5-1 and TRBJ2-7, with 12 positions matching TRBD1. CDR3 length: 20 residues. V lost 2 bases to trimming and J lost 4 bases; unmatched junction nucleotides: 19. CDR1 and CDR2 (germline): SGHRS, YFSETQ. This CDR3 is CASSFLPSGQGAKSGYEQYF. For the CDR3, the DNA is TGCGCCAGCAGCTTCCTCCCGTCGGGACAGGGGGCAAAGAGTGGATACGAGCAGTACTTC.

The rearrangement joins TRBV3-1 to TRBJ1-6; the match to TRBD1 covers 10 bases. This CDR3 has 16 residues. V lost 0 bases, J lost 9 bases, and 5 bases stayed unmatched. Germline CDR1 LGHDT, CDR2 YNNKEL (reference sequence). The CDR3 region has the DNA TGTGCCAGCAGCCAAGACCGCGGGACAGGGGCTTCACCCCTCCACTTT. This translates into CASSQDRGTGASPLHF.

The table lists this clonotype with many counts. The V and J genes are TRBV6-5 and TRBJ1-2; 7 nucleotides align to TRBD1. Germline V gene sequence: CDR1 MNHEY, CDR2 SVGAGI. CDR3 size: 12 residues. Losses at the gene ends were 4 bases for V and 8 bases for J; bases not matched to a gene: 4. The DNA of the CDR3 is TGTGCCAGCAGTTCCCAGGGGGACGGCTACACCTTC. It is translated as CASSSQGDGYTF.

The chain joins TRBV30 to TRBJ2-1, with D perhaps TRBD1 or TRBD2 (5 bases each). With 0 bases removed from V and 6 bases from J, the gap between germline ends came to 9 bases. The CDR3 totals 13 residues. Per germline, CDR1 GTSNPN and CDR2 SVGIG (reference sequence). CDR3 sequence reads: CAWSVGDRNEQFF. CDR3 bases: TGTGCCTGGAGTGTAGGGGACCGCAATGAGCAGTTCTTC.

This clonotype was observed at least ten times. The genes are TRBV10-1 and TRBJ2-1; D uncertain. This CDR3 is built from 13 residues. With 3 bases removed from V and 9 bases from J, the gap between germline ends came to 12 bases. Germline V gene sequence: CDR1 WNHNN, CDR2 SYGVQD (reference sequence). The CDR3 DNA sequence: TGCGCCAGCAGTGATGAGGCGGAGAGTGAGCAGTTCTTC. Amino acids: CASSDEAESEQFF.

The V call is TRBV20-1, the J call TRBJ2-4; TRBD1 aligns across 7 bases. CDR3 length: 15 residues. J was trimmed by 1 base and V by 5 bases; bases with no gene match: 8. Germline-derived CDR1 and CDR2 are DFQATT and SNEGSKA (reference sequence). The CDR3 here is CSASGTVMAKNIQYF. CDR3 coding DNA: TGCAGTGCTTCCGGGACAGTCATGGCCAAAAACATTCAGTACTTC.

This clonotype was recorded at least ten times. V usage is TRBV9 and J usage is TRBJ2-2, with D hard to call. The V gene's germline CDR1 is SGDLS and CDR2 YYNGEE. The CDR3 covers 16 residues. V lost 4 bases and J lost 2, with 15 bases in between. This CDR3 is CASSQLNGLNTGELFF. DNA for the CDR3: TGTGCCAGCAGCCAATTGAACGGTCTTAACACCGGGGAGCTGTTTTTT.

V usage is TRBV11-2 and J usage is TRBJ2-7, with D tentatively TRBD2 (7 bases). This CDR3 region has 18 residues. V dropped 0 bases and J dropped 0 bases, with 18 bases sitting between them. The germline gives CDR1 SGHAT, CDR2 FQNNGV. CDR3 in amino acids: CASSLEMLGRGYSYEQYF. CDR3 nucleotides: TGTGCCAGCAGCTTAGAAATGCTGGGGAGGGGGTACTCCTACGAGCAGTACTTC.

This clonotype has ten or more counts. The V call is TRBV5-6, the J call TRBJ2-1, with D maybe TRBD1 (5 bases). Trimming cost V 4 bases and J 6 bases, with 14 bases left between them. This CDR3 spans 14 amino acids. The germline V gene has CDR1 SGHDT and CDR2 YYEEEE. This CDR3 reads CASSQHLRGNEQFF. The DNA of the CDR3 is TGTGCCAGCAGCCAGCATCTTAGGGGCAATGAGCAGTTCTTC.

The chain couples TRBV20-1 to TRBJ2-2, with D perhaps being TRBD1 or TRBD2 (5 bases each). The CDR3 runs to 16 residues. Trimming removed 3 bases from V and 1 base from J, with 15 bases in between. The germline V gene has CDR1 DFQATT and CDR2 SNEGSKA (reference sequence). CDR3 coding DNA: TGCAGTGCTAGTAGGGGCCCCGGGGTGAACACCGGGGAGCTGTTTTTT. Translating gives CSASRGPGVNTGELFF.

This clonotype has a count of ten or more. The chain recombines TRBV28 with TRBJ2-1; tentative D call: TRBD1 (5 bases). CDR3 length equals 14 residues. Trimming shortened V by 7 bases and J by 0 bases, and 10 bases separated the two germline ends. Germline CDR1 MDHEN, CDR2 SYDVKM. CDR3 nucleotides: TGTGCCAGCACCTGGCAGGGCTCCTACAATGAGCAGTTCTTC. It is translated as CASTWQGSYNEQFF.

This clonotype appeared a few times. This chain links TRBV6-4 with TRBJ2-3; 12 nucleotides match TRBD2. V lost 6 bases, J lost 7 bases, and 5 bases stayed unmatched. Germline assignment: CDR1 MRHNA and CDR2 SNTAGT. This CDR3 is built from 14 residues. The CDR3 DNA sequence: TGTGCCAGCAGCCGACTAGCGGGAGCTAATACGCAGTATTTT. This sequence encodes CASSRLAGANTQYF.